The 25 T cell receptor beta chains reported below all come from one sample, sequenced in a study of CD8+CD57+ T cells in acquired aplastic anemia. TCR beta VDJ and CDR3 were profiled, and genomic DNA was the template. Via MiXCR, TCRdb re-called the reads, giving one row per CDR3 protein. The sample holds 150,000 to 200,000 distinct CDR3 sequences, roughly 63% seen once. The authors sequenced patients whose flow cytometry had shown CD8+CD57+ cell expansion. Sample: sorted CD4+, CD8+, or CD8+CD57+ T cells (not recorded which) from PBMCs. Receptors were obtained from a human donor with aplastic anemia.

The chain carries TRBV5-1 and TRBJ1-1, with TRBD1 matching 8 bases. The CDR3 spans 13 residues. Germline values: CDR1 SGHRS, CDR2 YFSETQ. Unmatched junction bases numbered 6, after V lost 4 bases and J lost 7 bases. CDR3 in amino acids: CASSLTTGVEAFF. The CDR3 coding sequence is TGCGCCAGCAGCCTGACGACAGGGGTTGAAGCTTTCTTT.

This clonotype has at least ten counts. J is TRBJ1-5 and V is TRBV4-1; D perhaps matches TRBD1 (6 bases). The CDR3 runs 17 residues. Trimming pared 0 bases from V and 1 base from J, leaving 13 bases between. Germline CDR1 and CDR2: MGHRA and YSYEKL. The CDR3 protein is CASSQDGGLGSNQPQHF. The CDR3 DNA sequence: TGCGCCAGCAGCCAAGATGGGGGGCTAGGAAGCAATCAGCCCCAGCATTTT.

This chain joins TRBV7-9 and TRBJ1-2; a possible D gene is TRBD1 (5 bases). The CDR3 has 14 amino acids. Germline V gene sequence: CDR1 SEHNR, CDR2 FQNEAQ (reference sequence). The V end was cut by 5 bases, the J end by 10 bases, with 20 bases between. CDR3 residues: CASSQEVGGSPYTF. CDR3 DNA sequence: TGTGCCAGCAGCCAAGAAGTCGGGGGTTCTCCCTACACCTTC.

This chain connects TRBV10-3 to TRBJ2-7; 10 bases are a match to TRBD2. Per germline, CDR1 ENHRY and CDR2 SYGVKD. CDR3 length: 13 amino acids. The ends lost 10 bases at V and 1 base at J; junction bases unmatched: 4. The CDR3 reads CATLAGASYEQYF. The CDR3 DNA reads TGTGCCACCCTAGCGGGAGCGTCCTACGAGCAGTACTTC.

This clonotype has ten or more counts. The CDR3 here is CASSPHTGGTGNTIYF. DNA for the CDR3: TGTGCCAGCAGCCCCCACACAGGGGGCACTGGAAACACCATATATTTT. This rearrangement joins TRBV9 to TRBJ1-3; 9 bases agree with TRBD1. Losses at the gene ends were 4 bases for V and 2 bases for J; bases not matched to a gene: 7. Germline V CDR1 and CDR2: SGDLS, YYNGEE. This CDR3 region has 16 residues.

V and J are TRBV4-1 and TRBJ2-6; D is unclear. CDR1 is MGHRA and CDR2 is YSYEKL in the germline V gene. Trimming stripped 0 bases from V and 0 bases from J, with 9 bases between. The CDR3 has 17 residues. For the CDR3, the DNA is TGCGCCAGCAGCCAAGATACAGCTTACTCTGGGGCCAACGTCCTGACTTTC. Its protein product is CASSQDTAYSGANVLTF.

The sample holds a few counts of this clonotype. The rearrangement joins TRBV9 to TRBJ2-5; D may be TRBD2 (6 bases). The ends were cut back, 3 bases at V and 4 bases at J, with 13 bases in the middle. The CDR3 is made up of 14 amino acids. Per the germline V gene, CDR1 is SGDLS and CDR2 is YYNGEE. The CDR3, as DNA: TGTGCCAGCAGCGCATTGGGGGGTTCAGAGACCCAGTACTTC. The encoded protein is CASSALGGSETQYF.

J is TRBJ1-3 and V is TRBV20-1, with 8 bases fitting TRBD1. The CDR3 loop spans 17 amino acids. Germline CDR1 is DFQATT and CDR2 is SNEGSKA (reference sequence). V was pared by 3 bases and J by 2 bases, with 12 bases of the junction left unmatched. This chain's CDR3 is CSASITGGLSTGNTIYF. The CDR3 DNA sequence: TGCAGTGCTAGCATAACAGGGGGACTTAGCACTGGAAACACCATATATTTT.

The rearrangement uses TRBV10-3 and TRBJ2-1, with TRBD2 matching 7 bases. J gave up 5 bases and V 6 bases, and 4 bases lay outside the gene matches. The germline V gene has CDR1 ENHRY and CDR2 SYGVKD. The CDR3 extends over 13 amino acids. The CDR3 sequence: CAIRLGLNNEQFF. The CDR3 DNA reads as TGTGCCATCAGATTGGGACTAAACAATGAGCAGTTCTTC.

This chain connects TRBV15 to TRBJ2-1; 8 positions agree with TRBD1. The ends lost 7 bases at V and 4 bases at J; junction bases unmatched: 12. CDR3 length: 16 amino acids. Germline V gene data show CDR1 as LNHNV and CDR2 as YYDKDF (reference sequence). The CDR3, as DNA: TGTGCCACCACCCCGACTCAGGGGGCGGGTTACAATGAGCAGTTCTTC. Protein sequence: CATTPTQGAGYNEQFF.

This clonotype was observed a handful of times. The genes are TRBV20-1 and TRBJ2-5; D gene uncertain. Per germline, CDR1 DFQATT and CDR2 SNEGSKA (reference sequence). CDR3 length equals 14 residues. Trimming stripped 5 bases from V and 5 bases from J, with 18 bases between. The CDR3 reads CSAPIRPAYETQYF. The DNA of the CDR3 is TGCAGTGCTCCCATCAGACCGGCCTATGAGACCCAGTACTTC.

V is TRBV12-3 or TRBV12-4 and J is TRBJ2-3, with 11 bases matching TRBD1. The CDR3 covers 15 residues. V dropped 6 bases and J dropped 4; count of bases not matched to a gene: 6. Here the CDR3 DNA reads TGTGCCAGCAGCGGACAGGGACAGGGGGCAGATACGCAGTATTTT. Amino acids: CASSGQGQGADTQYF.

As DNA, the CDR3 is TGCAGTGCTCGACCGGGATCAGGGGATTCACCCCTCCACTTT. It encodes CSARPGSGDSPLHF. This rearrangement joins TRBV20-1 to TRBJ1-6; weak D call: TRBD1 (6 bases). The CDR3 totals 14 residues. V lost 5 bases, J lost 8 bases, and 16 bases lay in between. Germline V gene data show CDR1 as DFQATT and CDR2 as SNEGSKA (reference sequence).

The gene calls are TRBV5-5 and TRBJ1-2; no clear D gene. This CDR3 contains 16 residues. The ends were cut back, 0 bases at V and 6 bases at J, with 18 bases in the middle. CDR1 and CDR2 (germline): SGHKS, YYEKEE (reference sequence). CDR3 residues: CASSLEVWAGKDGYTF. The CDR3 coding sequence is TGTGCCAGCAGCTTGGAGGTCTGGGCTGGGAAGGATGGCTACACCTTC.

The chain combines TRBV25-1 with TRBJ2-6; TRBD1 aligns across 9 bases. The CDR3 runs to 17 residues. Germline loops: CDR1 MGHDK, CDR2 SYGVNS. With V trimmed by 7 bases and J by 0 bases, 7 bases remained unmatched. Here the CDR3 reads CASTGQGKDSGANVLTF. CDR3 in DNA: TGTGCCAGCACCGGACAGGGGAAGGACTCTGGGGCCAACGTCCTGACTTTC.

This clonotype was counted at least ten times. The chain has TRBV10-2 and TRBJ2-1, with D tentatively TRBD1 or TRBD2 (5 bases each). Germline V gene sequence: CDR1 WSHSY, CDR2 SAAADI. The V end was cut by 7 bases, the J end by 4 bases, with 23 bases between. The CDR3 is 17 amino acids. CDR3: CASTRGVYPTLYNEQFF. The CDR3 coding sequence is TGCGCCAGCACAAGAGGGGTCTATCCGACACTTTACAATGAGCAGTTCTTC.

This chain links TRBV24-1 with TRBJ1-5; possibly TRBD1 for D (5 bases). CDR3 length equals 14 residues. V was pared by 5 bases and J by 2 bases, with 9 bases between. CDR1 KGHDR and CDR2 SFDVKD come from the germline V gene. For the CDR3, the DNA is TGTGCCACCAGTGGGGGCTCGGGCAATCAGCCCCAGCATTTT. It yields the protein CATSGGSGNQPQHF.

To note about this clonotype: Compared with germline, one end of the junction differs, possibly owing to a read error. This chain links TRBV24-1 with TRBJ2-2; D gene uncertain. Germline CDR1 is KGHDR and CDR2 is SFDVKD. The CDR3 is 16 residues long. Written as DNA, the CDR3 is TGTGCCACCAGTGAGACACTGACACGGAACTCCGGGGAGCTGTTTTTT. Amino acids: CATSETLTRNSGELFF.

The CDR3, as DNA: TGTGCCACCACCCCGGACAGCTCTGGGGCCAACGTCCTGACTTTC. Protein: CATTPDSSGANVLTF. V gene TRBV15 combines with J gene TRBJ2-6; possible D gene TRBD1, 6 bases. V dropped 7 bases and J dropped 0 bases, with 10 bases sitting between them. The CDR3 spans 15 residues. The V gene's germline CDR1 is LNHNV and CDR2 YYDKDF (reference sequence).

The J gene is TRBJ1-1, the V gene TRBV29-1, with 10 bases identical to TRBD1. CDR1 and CDR2 (germline): SQVTM, ANQGSEA. The V gene end was trimmed by 3 bases and the J gene end by 6 bases; junction bases not matched to a gene: 4. The CDR3 covers 13 residues. The CDR3 DNA reads TGCAGCGTTGAGGGACAGGGGAGCGCTGAAGCTTTCTTT. The encoded protein is CSVEGQGSAEAFF.

This clonotype was detected ten times or more. This may stem from a read error, because a much larger clone lies one nucleotide away. The chain links TRBV15 to TRBJ1-6, with D maybe TRBD1 (6 bases). Germline V lookup: CDR1 LNHNV, CDR2 YYDKDF (reference sequence). The V gene lost 5 bases and the J gene lost 10 bases, with 15 bases spanning the gap. The CDR3 sequence is 14 residues long. The CDR3 sequence: CATSVDRKKSPLHF. In nucleotides, the CDR3 is TGTGCCACCAGCGTAGACAGGAAAAAGTCACCCCTCCACTTT.

This clonotype was counted ten times or more. The rearrangement joins TRBV12-5 to TRBJ1-1; D unclear. CDR1 is LGHNT and CDR2 is FRNRAP in the germline V gene. V lost 3 bases and J lost 2, with 1 base in between. CDR3 length equals 11 residues. This CDR3 is CASGLNTEAFF. The DNA of the CDR3 is TGTGCTAGTGGTTTAAACACTGAAGCTTTCTTT.

This clonotype was seen a handful of times. The chain employs TRBV4-1 and TRBJ2-3; 12 positions agree with TRBD2. Germline V CDR1 and CDR2: MGHRA, YSYEKL. J lost 4 bases, V lost 4 bases, and 9 bases had no gene match. The CDR3 is 17 amino acids. CDR3 loop: CASSPSGGAVPPDTQYF. The CDR3 coding sequence is TGCGCCAGCAGCCCTAGCGGGGGGGCAGTTCCCCCAGATACGCAGTATTTT.

V is TRBV19 and J is TRBJ2-7; D possibly matches TRBD1 or TRBD2 (7 bases each). The CDR3 loop spans 13 amino acids. The V end was cut by 9 bases, the J end by 2 bases, with 14 bases between. The V gene's germline CDR1 is LNHDA and CDR2 SQIVND (reference sequence). The CDR3 bases are TGTGCCAGCCAACCAGGGGGGGCCTACGAGCAGTACTTC. It translates to CASQPGGAYEQYF.

This chain links TRBV19 with TRBJ2-3; 12 positions agree with TRBD2. Per the germline V gene, CDR1 is LNHDA and CDR2 is SQIVND (reference sequence). V lost 7 bases and J lost 1; bases outside the gene matches: 3. The CDR3 has 15 amino acids. CDR3 sequence reads: CASTWTSGGTDTQYF. In nucleotides, the CDR3 is TGTGCCAGTACTTGGACTAGCGGGGGCACAGATACGCAGTATTTT.